This paragraph reports one TCR beta chain. The target antigen is unknown. The sample originates from a study of T cells in localized non-small cell lung cancer. Overall study findings and caveats: Multi-region tumor sequencing was not done, so intratumor heterogeneity could not be excluded. Compared with tumor, uninvolved adjacent lung displayed greater T cell clonality, ranking highest overall. In the blood, greater T cell density corresponded to longer overall survival. Across samples, adjacent lung featured a median roughly 60 of the top 100 tumor clones.

Trimming took 3 bases from V and 1 from J; bases not matched to a gene: 17. This CDR3 spans 19 amino acids. CDR1 is KGHSH and CDR2 is LQKENI in the germline V gene. Produced via immunoSEQ multiplex PCR; TCRdb's table is partial and in-frame only. The data show 1,500 to 2,000 clones, around 40% seen once. The chain has TRBV18 and TRBJ1-1; 7 bases are shared with TRBD1. The sample here was lung tumor tissue, taken before any cancer treatment. The receptor was isolated from a woman aged 35 to 69 with stage I lung adenocarcinoma. The DNA of the CDR3 is TGTGCCAGCTCACCCTTCGGTCCCTTGGACAGGCCCCGGAACACTGAAGCTTTCTTT. Its protein is CASSPFGPLDRPRNTEAFF.